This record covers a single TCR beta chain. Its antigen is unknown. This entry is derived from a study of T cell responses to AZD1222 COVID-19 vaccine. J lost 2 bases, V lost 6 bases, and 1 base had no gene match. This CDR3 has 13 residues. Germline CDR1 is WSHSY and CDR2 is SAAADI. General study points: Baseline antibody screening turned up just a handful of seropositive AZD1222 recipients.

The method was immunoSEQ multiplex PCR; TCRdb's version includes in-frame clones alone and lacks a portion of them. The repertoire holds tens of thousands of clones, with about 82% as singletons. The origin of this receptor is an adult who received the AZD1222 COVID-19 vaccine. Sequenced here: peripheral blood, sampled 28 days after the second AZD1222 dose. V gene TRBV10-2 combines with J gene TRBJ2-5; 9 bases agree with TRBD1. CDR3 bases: TGCGCCAGCAGGGGGACAGGGCAAGAGACCCAGTACTTC. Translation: CASRGTGQETQYF.